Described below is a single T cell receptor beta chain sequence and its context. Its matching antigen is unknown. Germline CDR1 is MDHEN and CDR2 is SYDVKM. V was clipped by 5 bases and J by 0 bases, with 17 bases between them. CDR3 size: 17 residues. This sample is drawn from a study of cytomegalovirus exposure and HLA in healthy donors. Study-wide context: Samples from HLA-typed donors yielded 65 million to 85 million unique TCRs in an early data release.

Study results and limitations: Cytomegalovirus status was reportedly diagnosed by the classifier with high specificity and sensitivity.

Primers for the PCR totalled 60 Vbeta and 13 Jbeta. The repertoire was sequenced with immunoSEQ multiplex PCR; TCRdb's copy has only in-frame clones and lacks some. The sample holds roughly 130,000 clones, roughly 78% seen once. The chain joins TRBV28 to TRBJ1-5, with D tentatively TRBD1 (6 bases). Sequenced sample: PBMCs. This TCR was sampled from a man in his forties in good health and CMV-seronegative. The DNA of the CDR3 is TGTGCCAGCAGTCCTGGGGGCAGGCTCTATAGCAATCAGCCCCAGCATTTT. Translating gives CASSPGGRLYSNQPQHF.